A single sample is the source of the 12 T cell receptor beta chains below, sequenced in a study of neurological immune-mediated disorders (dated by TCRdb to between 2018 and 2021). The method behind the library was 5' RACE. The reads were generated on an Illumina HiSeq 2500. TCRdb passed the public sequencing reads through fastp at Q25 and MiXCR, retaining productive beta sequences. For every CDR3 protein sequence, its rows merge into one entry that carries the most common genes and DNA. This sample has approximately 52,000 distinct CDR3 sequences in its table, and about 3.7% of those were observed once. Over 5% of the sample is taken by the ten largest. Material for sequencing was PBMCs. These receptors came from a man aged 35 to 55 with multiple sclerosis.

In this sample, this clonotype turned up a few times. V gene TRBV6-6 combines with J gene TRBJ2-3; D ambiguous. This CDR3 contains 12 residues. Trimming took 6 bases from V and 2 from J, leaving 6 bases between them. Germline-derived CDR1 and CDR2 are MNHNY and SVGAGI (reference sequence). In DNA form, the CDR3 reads TGTGCCAGCAGAAGGGCCACAGATACGCAGTATTTT. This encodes CASRRATDTQYF.

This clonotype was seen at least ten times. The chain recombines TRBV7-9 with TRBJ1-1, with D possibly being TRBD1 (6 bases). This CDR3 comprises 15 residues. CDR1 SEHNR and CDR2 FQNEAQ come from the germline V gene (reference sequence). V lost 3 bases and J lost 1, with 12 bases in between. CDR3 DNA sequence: TGTGCCAGCAGCTTGAAGACAGGATGGAACACTGAAGCTTTCTTT. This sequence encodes CASSLKTGWNTEAFF.

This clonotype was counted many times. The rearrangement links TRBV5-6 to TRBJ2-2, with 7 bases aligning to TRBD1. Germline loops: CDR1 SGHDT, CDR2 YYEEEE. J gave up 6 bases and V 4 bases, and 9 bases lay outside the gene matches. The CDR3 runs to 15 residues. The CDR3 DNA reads TGTGCCAGCAGCCTAACGACAGGGACCCCCGGGGAGCTGTTTTTT. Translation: CASSLTTGTPGELFF.

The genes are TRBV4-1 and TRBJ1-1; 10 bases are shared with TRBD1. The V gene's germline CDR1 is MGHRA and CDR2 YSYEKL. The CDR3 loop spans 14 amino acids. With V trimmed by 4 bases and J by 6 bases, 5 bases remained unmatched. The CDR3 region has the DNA TGCGCCAGCAGCCTTCGACAGGGGGCTTCTGAAGCTTTCTTT. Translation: CASSLRQGASEAFF.

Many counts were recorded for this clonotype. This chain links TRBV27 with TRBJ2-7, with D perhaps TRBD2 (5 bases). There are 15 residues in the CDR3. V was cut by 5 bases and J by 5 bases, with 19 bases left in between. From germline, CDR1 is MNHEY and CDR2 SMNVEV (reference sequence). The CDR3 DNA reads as TGTGCCAGCAGTGGTAATGCGTGGGCGGGTAACGAGCAGTACTTC. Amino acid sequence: CASSGNAWAGNEQYF.

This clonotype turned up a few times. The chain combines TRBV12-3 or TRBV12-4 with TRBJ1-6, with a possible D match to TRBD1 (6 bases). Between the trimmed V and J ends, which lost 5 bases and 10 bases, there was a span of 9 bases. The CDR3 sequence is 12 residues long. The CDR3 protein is CASSHRESPLHF. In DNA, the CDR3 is TGTGCCAGCAGTCACAGGGAATCACCCCTCCACTTT.

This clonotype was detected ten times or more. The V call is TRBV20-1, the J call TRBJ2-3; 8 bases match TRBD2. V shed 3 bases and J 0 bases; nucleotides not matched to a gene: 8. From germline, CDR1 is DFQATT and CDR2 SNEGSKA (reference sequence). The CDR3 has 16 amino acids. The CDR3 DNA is TGCAGTGCTAGGATCCATAGCGGGGATAGCACAGATACGCAGTATTTT. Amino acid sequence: CSARIHSGDSTDTQYF.

CDR3 sequence (DNA): TGTGCCAGCTCACCCAACAATGAGCAGTTCTTC. This gives the protein CASSPNNEQFF. The gene calls are TRBV18 and TRBJ2-1; D ambiguous. This CDR3 spans 11 amino acids. The V and J ends lost 3 bases and 5 bases respectively, with 2 bases between them. CDR1 and CDR2 from the germline V gene are KGHSH and LQKENI.

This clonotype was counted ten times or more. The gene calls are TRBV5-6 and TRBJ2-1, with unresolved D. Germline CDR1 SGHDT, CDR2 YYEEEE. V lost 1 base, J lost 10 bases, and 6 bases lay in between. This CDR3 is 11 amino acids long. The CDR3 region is CASSLRLEQFF. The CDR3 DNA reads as TGTGCCAGCAGCTTGAGACTGGAGCAGTTCTTC.

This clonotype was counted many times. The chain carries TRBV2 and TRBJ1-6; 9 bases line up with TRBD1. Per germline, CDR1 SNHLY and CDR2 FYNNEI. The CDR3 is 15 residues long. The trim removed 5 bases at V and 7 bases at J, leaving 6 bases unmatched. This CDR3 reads CASSWGTGLNSPLHF. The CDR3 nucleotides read TGTGCCAGCAGTTGGGGGACAGGGTTGAATTCACCCCTCCACTTT.

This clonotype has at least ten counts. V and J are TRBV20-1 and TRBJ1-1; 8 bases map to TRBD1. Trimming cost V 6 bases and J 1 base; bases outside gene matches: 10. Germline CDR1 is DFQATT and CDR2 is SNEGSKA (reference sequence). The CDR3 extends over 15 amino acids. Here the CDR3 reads CSAPTGAGANTEAFF. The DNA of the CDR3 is TGCAGTGCCCCGACAGGGGCCGGGGCGAACACTGAAGCTTTCTTT.

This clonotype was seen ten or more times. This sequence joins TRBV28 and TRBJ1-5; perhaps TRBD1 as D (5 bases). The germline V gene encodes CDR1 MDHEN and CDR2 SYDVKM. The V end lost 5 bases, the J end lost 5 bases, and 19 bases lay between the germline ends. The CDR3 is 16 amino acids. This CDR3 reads CASSGRPGPTYQPQHF. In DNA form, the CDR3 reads TGTGCCAGCAGTGGGCGACCGGGGCCCACCTATCAGCCCCAGCATTTT.